Presented here are 30 T cell receptor beta chains from one specimen sequenced in a study of PD-1 and CTLA-4 blockade in melanoma (dated by TCRdb to about 2021). Library preparation used the immunoSEQ multiplex PCR assay. As stored in TCRdb, this immuneACCESS dataset retains in-frame rearrangements with V and J assigned. A fraction of the clones does not appear; measured against another copy, unresolved V genes explain less than half of the discrepancy, and the remainder lacks a known reason. The sample yields fewer than 35,000 clones; less than 90% were counted once. The ten largest clones take up 6% to 7% of the sample. The source material was CD8+ T cells from peripheral blood, sampled from a patient given anti-PD-1 treatment. These TCRs come from a human donor with melanoma.

This clone was found once. The J gene is TRBJ1-4, the V gene TRBV27, with TRBD1 identical over 10 bases. The CDR3 loop spans 15 amino acids. Germline loops: CDR1 MNHEY, CDR2 SMNVEV (reference sequence). J lost 8 bases, V lost 6 bases, and 9 bases had no gene match. The CDR3 DNA follows: TGTGCCAGCAGGGATTGGGGGACAGGGGAGGAAAAACTGTTTTTT. Protein product: CASRDWGTGEEKLFF.

On this clone: A read error may account for a junction end that differs from germline. V gene TRBV4-2 combines with J gene TRBJ1-1, with a tentative D call TRBD1 (5 bases). Germline loops: CDR1 LGHNA, CDR2 YNFKEQ. The CDR3 extends over 13 amino acids. CDR3 in DNA: TGTGCCAGCAGCCAAGATTTAGTGGAGCCGGGGCACTTT. It is translated as CASSQDLVEPGHF.

The chain employs TRBV4-3 and TRBJ2-2; unclear D gene. The V end lost 3 bases, the J end lost 0 bases, and 8 bases lay between the germline ends. CDR3 length: 15 amino acids. The germline CDR1 and CDR2 sequences are LGHNA and YSLEER. As DNA, the CDR3 is TGCGCCAGCAGCCAGGTAGTCGCGAACACCGGGGAGCTGTTTTTT. This gives the protein CASSQVVANTGELFF.

V usage is TRBV7-9 and J usage is TRBJ1-1; D is possibly TRBD1 (6 bases). CDR3 length equals 13 residues. Looked up from germline, CDR1 is SEHNR and CDR2 is FQNEAQ (reference sequence). V lost 7 bases and J 3 bases, leaving 12 bases between the germline ends. The CDR3 here is CASTTPGDTEAFF. CDR3 sequence (DNA): TGTGCCAGCACCACCCCAGGGGACACTGAAGCTTTCTTT.

The chain uses TRBV28 and TRBJ1-6; D not certain. Germline CDR1 MDHEN, CDR2 SYDVKM. The length of the CDR3 is 16 residues. The germline V and J ends were trimmed by 5 bases and 10 bases, with 21 bases remaining between them. The CDR3 region is CASSPLSGYADSPLHF. The CDR3, as DNA: TGTGCCAGCAGTCCCCTCAGTGGGTACGCGGACTCACCCCTCCACTTT.

The genes are TRBV18 and TRBJ1-1, with D possibly being TRBD1 (5 bases). V was trimmed by 5 bases and J by 1 base, leaving 5 bases between them. CDR3 size: 12 residues. Germline V gives CDR1 KGHSH, CDR2 LQKENI. CDR3 sequence: CASSGQNTEAFF. The CDR3 DNA reads as TGTGCCAGCTCAGGACAGAACACTGAAGCTTTCTTT.

The chain recombines TRBV2 with TRBJ2-7; D is ambiguous. Per germline, CDR1 SNHLY and CDR2 FYNNEI. CDR3 length: 13 residues. V shed 3 bases and J shed 2 bases, with 8 bases lying between them. This CDR3 reads CASSDGQTYEQYF. The CDR3 DNA reads TGTGCCAGCAGTGACGGTCAAACCTACGAGCAGTACTTC. The full variable domain, rest sourced from reference TRBV2 and TRBJ2-7, is EPEVTQTPSHQVTQMGQEVILRCVPISNHLYFYWYRQILGQKVEFLVSFYNNEISEKSEIFDDQFSVERPDGSNFTLKIRSTKLEDSAMYFCASSDGQTYEQYFGPGTRLTVT.

The chain has TRBV27 and TRBJ2-7; D is unclear. Per the germline V gene, CDR1 is MNHEY and CDR2 is SMNVEV (reference sequence). The CDR3 contains 14 residues. V was clipped by 5 bases and J by 2 bases, with 13 bases between them. CDR3 in amino acids: CASSPSLETYEQYF. The CDR3 DNA reads as TGTGCCAGCAGTCCCAGTTTAGAAACCTACGAGCAGTACTTC.

In this sample, this clone turned up once. The chain combines TRBV5-5 with TRBJ2-1; D is perhaps TRBD2 (6 bases). Germline loops: CDR1 SGHKS, CDR2 YYEKEE (reference sequence). The CDR3 runs 15 residues. Trimming took 0 bases from V and 7 from J, leaving 14 bases between them. The chain's CDR3 is CASSLDLSGLNEQFF. CDR3 in DNA: TGTGCCAGCAGCTTGGACTTAAGCGGGCTTAATGAGCAGTTCTTC.

The gene calls are TRBV29-1 and TRBJ2-2; no clear D. CDR1 and CDR2 from the germline V gene are SQVTM and ANQGSEA. CDR3 length equals 15 residues. Trimming pared 3 bases from V and 0 bases from J, leaving 11 bases between. Here the CDR3 DNA reads TGCAGCGTTGATTCCGGGCGTTCGAACACCGGGGAGCTGTTTTTT. It translates to CSVDSGRSNTGELFF.

The CDR3 sequence: CATSDLSSGGAEQFF. Written as DNA, the CDR3 is TGTGCCACCAGTGATTTATCCAGTGGAGGAGCCGAGCAGTTCTTC. V is TRBV24-1 and J is TRBJ2-1; D might be TRBD2 (5 bases). Germline V lookup: CDR1 KGHDR, CDR2 SFDVKD. The CDR3 covers 15 residues. Trimming left V 1 base short and J 10 bases short, with 16 bases between.

Only one count was recorded for this clone. The gene calls are TRBV11-2 and TRBJ1-1; D remains unclear. Looked up from germline, CDR1 is SGHAT and CDR2 is FQNNGV. The CDR3 is 11 residues long. V dropped 2 bases and J dropped 7 bases, with 5 bases sitting between them. The CDR3 coding sequence is TGTGCCAGCAGCTTATACAGTGAAGCTTTCTTT. Protein: CASSLYSEAFF.

This clone turned up a few times. The chain carries TRBV13 and TRBJ2-1; D perhaps matches TRBD2 (6 bases). V lost 0 bases, J lost 4 bases, and 10 bases lay in between. This CDR3 region has 15 residues. Germline V gene lookup returns CDR1 PRHDT and CDR2 FYEKMQ (reference sequence). CDR3 nucleotide sequence: TGTGCCAGCAGCTTAGGGCGGGGCTCTTACAATGAGCAGTTCTTC. Protein product: CASSLGRGSYNEQFF.

The chain carries TRBV29-1 and TRBJ2-1; D remains unclear. The germline CDR1 and CDR2 sequences are SQVTM and ANQGSEA. Trimming pared 0 bases from V and 3 bases from J, leaving 9 bases between. This CDR3 is 14 amino acids long. The CDR3: CSVEDPRVYNEQFF. DNA for the CDR3: TGCAGCGTTGAAGATCCCCGGGTCTACAATGAGCAGTTCTTC.

The chain uses TRBV2 and TRBJ2-3; D gene unclear. Trimming pared 10 bases from V and 0 bases from J, leaving 8 bases between. CDR3 length: 12 residues. CDR1 and CDR2 (germline): SNHLY, FYNNEI. The CDR3: CATYLSTDTQYF. Written as DNA, the CDR3 is TGTGCCACCTACTTGAGCACAGATACGCAGTATTTT.

This sequence joins TRBV28 and TRBJ2-3; D call uncertain. This CDR3 is built from 11 residues. Trimming left V 6 bases short and J 2 bases short, with 3 bases between. Germline V gene lookup returns CDR1 MDHEN and CDR2 SYDVKM. The CDR3 DNA sequence: TGTGCCAGCAGCTACACAGATACGCAGTATTTT. Amino acid sequence: CASSYTDTQYF.

In its sample, this clone was seen once. This chain links TRBV28 with TRBJ1-4; D is unclear. The V end was cut by 2 bases, the J end by 4 bases, with 8 bases between. Germline V CDR1 and CDR2: MDHEN, SYDVKM. This CDR3 comprises 14 residues. CDR3 in DNA: TGTGCCAGCAGTTTAATAGACGATAATGAAAAACTGTTTTTT. Protein product: CASSLIDDNEKLFF.

This clone was counted between two and nine times. J is TRBJ1-6 and V is TRBV27; D remains ambiguous. Germline CDR1 MNHEY, CDR2 SMNVEV (reference sequence). The CDR3 consists of 14 residues. The V end lost 4 bases, the J end lost 0 bases, and 4 bases lay between the germline ends. DNA of the CDR3: TGTGCCAGCAGTTCTAACTCCTATAATTCACCCCTCCACTTT. It is translated as CASSSNSYNSPLHF.

The rearrangement links TRBV4-1 to TRBJ1-1, with a weak D call TRBD1 (5 bases). The V and J ends lost 0 bases and 6 bases respectively, with 14 bases between them. The CDR3 contains 15 residues. CDR1 MGHRA and CDR2 YSYEKL come from the germline V gene. The CDR3 DNA follows: TGCGCCAGCAGCCAAGATCCGGGGCCGAGGGCTGAAGCTTTCTTT. It yields the protein CASSQDPGPRAEAFF.

The V gene is TRBV9, the J gene TRBJ2-1; D is possibly TRBD2 (5 bases). Germline-derived CDR1 and CDR2 are SGDLS and YYNGEE. The V and J ends lost 3 bases and 3 bases respectively, with 7 bases between them. CDR3 size: 13 residues. CDR3 bases: TGTGCCAGCAGCGACGGGGTCTACAATGAGCAGTTCTTC. Protein sequence: CASSDGVYNEQFF.

The chain recombines TRBV2 with TRBJ1-1; D gene unclear. Trimming took 6 bases from V and 3 from J, leaving 8 bases between them. CDR3 size: 12 residues. Germline-derived CDR1 and CDR2 are SNHLY and FYNNEI. In nucleotides, the CDR3 is TGTGCCAGCAGGAGGGTTTACACTGAAGCTTTCTTT. Its translation: CASRRVYTEAFF. Full variable domain (remainder filled in from reference TRBV2 and TRBJ1-1): EPEVTQTPSHQVTQMGQEVILRCVPISNHLYFYWYRQILGQKVEFLVSFYNNEISEKSEIFDDQFSVERPDGSNFTLKIRSTKLEDSAMYFCASRRVYTEAFFGQGTRLTVV.

This chain uses TRBV27 with TRBJ2-1, with D perhaps TRBD1 (6 bases). The CDR3 is 14 amino acids. The germline gives CDR1 MNHEY, CDR2 SMNVEV (reference sequence). V was clipped by 5 bases and J by 9 bases, with 17 bases between them. In nucleotides, the CDR3 is TGTGCCAGCAGTCTAGACGTTCTAGGGGGTGAGCAGTTCTTC. Amino acids: CASSLDVLGGEQFF.

The chain uses TRBV7-8 and TRBJ2-7; a weak D match, TRBD2 (5 bases). Trimming removed 8 bases at V and 6 bases at J, with 17 bases between. Germline CDR1 reads SGHVS; CDR2 reads FQNEAQ. CDR3 length: 13 residues. The CDR3 DNA sequence: TGTGCCAGCGCCCGAGGGTACCCAAGCGAGCAGTACTTC. Protein product: CASARGYPSEQYF.

The gene calls are TRBV6-2 or TRBV6-3 and TRBJ1-1, with 7 bases matching TRBD1. CDR3 length: 14 amino acids. The germline CDR1 and CDR2 sequences are MNHEY and SVGEGT. V shed 4 bases and J 0 bases; nucleotides not matched to a gene: 2. CDR3 nucleotide sequence: TGTGCCAGCAGTTGGGGACAGATGAACACTGAAGCTTTCTTT. This translates into CASSWGQMNTEAFF.

This clone was seen a few times. V is TRBV19 and J is TRBJ1-1; a weak D match, TRBD1 (5 bases). Trimming took off 0 bases at V and 5 bases at J, with 10 bases between the two ends. Germline V lookup: CDR1 LNHDA, CDR2 SQIVND (reference sequence). CDR3 length: 14 residues. CDR3 region: CASSIEGEGTEAFF. The CDR3 DNA sequence: TGTGCCAGTAGTATAGAAGGGGAGGGGACTGAAGCTTTCTTT. The full variable domain, in which reference TRBV19 and TRBJ1-1 provide the parts outside the CDR3, is DGGITQSPKYLFRKEGQNVTLSCEQNLNHDAMYWYRQDPGQGLRLIYYSQIVNDFQKGDIAEGYSVSREKKESFPLTVTSAQKNPTAFYLCASSIEGEGTEAFFGQGTRLTVV.

The chain joins TRBV7-8 to TRBJ1-6; weak D call: TRBD1 (5 bases). The germline V and J ends were trimmed by 1 base and 2 bases, with 6 bases remaining between them. Germline assignment: CDR1 SGHVS and CDR2 FQNEAQ. The CDR3 is 15 amino acids. For the CDR3, the DNA is TGTGCCAGCAGCTTAGGACAGCCCTATAATTCACCCCTCCACTTT. This translates into CASSLGQPYNSPLHF.

The V call is TRBV2, the J call TRBJ2-1, with 12 positions matching TRBD1. The V and J ends lost 7 bases and 8 bases, in that order; junction bases with no gene match: 6. CDR1 is SNHLY, CDR2 FYNNEI, per germline. This CDR3 comprises 14 residues. The DNA of the CDR3 is TGTGCCAGCAAGGGGACAGGGGGCAGGTATGAGCAGTTCTTC. As protein: CASKGTGGRYEQFF.

For this clone: The same CDR3 arises from other DNA sequences in this sample as well. The chain has TRBV7-9 and TRBJ2-7; D remains unclear. Per the germline V gene, CDR1 is SEHNR and CDR2 is FQNEAQ (reference sequence). Trimming cost V 1 base and J 2 bases, with 3 bases left between them. The CDR3 loop spans 12 amino acids. For the CDR3, the DNA is TGTGCCAGCAGCTTAGGTACCTACGAGCAGTACTTC. Its protein is CASSLGTYEQYF.

V is TRBV7-9 and J is TRBJ1-1, with 7 positions matching TRBD1. CDR1 and CDR2 (germline): SEHNR, FQNEAQ (reference sequence). Trimming removed 5 bases from V and 0 bases from J; junction bases left unmatched: 6. The CDR3 is made up of 15 amino acids. CDR3 loop: CASSPPTGLNTEAFF. CDR3 coding DNA: TGTGCCAGCAGCCCCCCGACAGGGTTGAACACTGAAGCTTTCTTT.

The V call is TRBV2, the J call TRBJ2-7, with 7 nucleotides matching TRBD1. CDR1 and CDR2 (germline): SNHLY, FYNNEI. V lost 1 base, J lost 3 bases, and 3 bases stayed unmatched. This CDR3 has 14 residues. CDR3 in amino acids: CASSEGGTVYEQYF. The CDR3 bases are TGTGCCAGCAGTGAAGGGGGGACAGTCTACGAGCAGTACTTC.